These 5 T cell receptor beta chains came from one sample sequenced in a study of shared clonotypes between healthy human individuals (dated by TCRdb to about 2020). Library creation used the immunoSEQ multiplex PCR assay. This immuneACCESS table, as held by TCRdb, lists in-frame sequences with V and J called but not all clones. Of the missing ones, under half trace to an unresolved V gene in checked studies; the others have no known cause. This sample holds around 500,000 clones; roughly 78% were observed only once. Jointly, the top ten make up about 12% of the sample. Sequencing was done on a sample of PBMCs. The receptors were sampled from a middle-aged woman in good health. Some clones in this sample may be carry-over from other donors' samples.

This chain connects TRBV28 to TRBJ2-7, with 8 nucleotides matching TRBD1. V lost 4 bases and J lost 4; bases outside the gene matches: 6. This CDR3 is built from 14 residues. Germline V CDR1 and CDR2: MDHEN, SYDVKM. In DNA form, the CDR3 reads TGTGCCAGCAGTTCCCCAGGGGGCGCATACGAGCAGTACTTC. This encodes CASSSPGGAYEQYF. Filled out from reference TRBV28 and TRBJ2-7, the complete variable domain reads DVKVTQSSRYLVKRTGEKVFLECVQDMDHENMFWYRQDPGLGLRLIYFSYDVKMKEKGDIPEGYSVSREKKERFSLILESASTNQTSMYLCASSSPGGAYEQYFGPGTRLTVT.

The V call is TRBV18, the J call TRBJ2-2; 7 bases align to TRBD1. The CDR3 covers 14 residues. Germline V gene lookup returns CDR1 KGHSH and CDR2 LQKENI. Trimming took 6 bases from V and 7 from J; bases not matched to a gene: 8. CDR3 nucleotide sequence: TGTGCCAGCTCCCTGACAGGGTATGTCGGGGAGCTGTTTTTT. Encoded protein: CASSLTGYVGELFF. The variable domain in full, completed from reference TRBV18 and TRBJ2-2, reads NAGVMQNPRHLVRRRGQEARLRCSPMKGHSHVYWYRQLPEEGLKFMVYLQKENIIDESGMPKERFSAEFPKEGPSILRIQQVVRGDSAAYFCASSLTGYVGELFFGEGSRLTVL.

This clone occurred once. The sample holds other DNA sequences that translate to the same CDR3. The genes are TRBV28 and TRBJ2-6, with TRBD1 as a possible D gene (5 bases). Germline V CDR1 and CDR2: MDHEN, SYDVKM. Trimming stripped 1 base from V and 4 bases from J, with 8 bases between. The length of the CDR3 is 15 residues. CDR3 bases: TGTGCCAGCAGTTTATCAGGGTCCGGGGCCAACGTCCTGACTTTC. This sequence encodes CASSLSGSGANVLTF.

The V and J genes are TRBV6-1 and TRBJ2-5; 10 nucleotides align to TRBD1. Germline V gives CDR1 MNHNS, CDR2 SASEGT. V shed 3 bases, J shed 2 bases, and the junction held 9 bases outside the gene matches. This CDR3 spans 17 amino acids. CDR3 residues: CASSDQPRTGGQETQYF. CDR3 sequence (DNA): TGTGCCAGCAGTGACCAACCCCGGACAGGGGGACAAGAGACCCAGTACTTC.

J is TRBJ2-7 and V is TRBV7-6; 7 bases line up with TRBD1. The germline CDR1 and CDR2 sequences are SGHVS and FNYEAQ. V dropped 5 bases and J dropped 2; count of bases not matched to a gene: 9. The CDR3 has 15 residues. CDR3 residues: CASSPSTGPTYEQYF. In DNA, the CDR3 is TGTGCCAGCAGCCCATCGACAGGGCCAACCTACGAGCAGTACTTC.